This is a list of T cell receptor beta chains from one sample in a study of a mutant IDH1 vaccine in newly diagnosed glioma. The data were produced by immunoSEQ multiplex PCR, yet TCRdb's version contains in-frame clones alone and is incomplete. The data hold around 34,000 clones, with roughly 50% observed a single time. These receptors' antigens are unknown. The sequencing here drew on PBMCs, taken from a glioma patient whose treatment included an IDH1 peptide vaccine. The receptors originated from a woman younger than 35 with glioma. The CDR3 runs from the conserved cysteine through the conserved F or W. The D gene is left open where the match is weak. Clone size is not always given. Where it is, it says once, few, many or a class for expanded clones.

abundance: NA; v_gene: TRBV2; j_gene: TRBJ2-1; d_gene: NA; CDR3aa: CASSGSRGKNNEQFF; CDR3nt: TGTGCCAGCAGTGGATCTCGGGGGAAAAACAATGAGCAGTTCTTC
abundance: NA; v_gene: TRBV7-9; j_gene: TRBJ2-5; d_gene: TRBD2; CDR3aa: CAAPGGTLGTQYF; CDR3nt: TGTGCCGCACCGGGGGGTACCTTAGGGACCCAGTACTTC
abundance: NA; v_gene: TRBV28; j_gene: TRBJ1-6; d_gene: NA; CDR3aa: CASSGGDRGHSPLHF; CDR3nt: TGTGCCAGCAGCGGTGGAGATCGCGGGCATTCACCCCTCCACTTT
abundance: medium-sized; v_gene: TRBV2; j_gene: TRBJ1-1; d_gene: TRBD1; CDR3aa: CASTDSDGLGQGYTEAFF; CDR3nt: TGTGCCAGCACGGATTCGGATGGGCTGGGACAGGGTTATACTGAAGCTTTCTTT
abundance: NA; v_gene: TRBV9; j_gene: TRBJ2-2; d_gene: TRBD2; CDR3aa: CASSVSGTNTGELFF; CDR3nt: TGTGCCAGCAGCGTTAGCGGGACCAACACCGGGGAGCTGTTTTTT
abundance: NA; v_gene: TRBV7-2; j_gene: TRBJ2-3; d_gene: NA; CDR3aa: CASSLFTDTQYF; CDR3nt: TGTGCCAGCAGCTTATTTACAGATACGCAGTATTTT
abundance: NA; v_gene: TRBV7-9; j_gene: TRBJ1-2; d_gene: NA; CDR3aa: CASSLEGGANNYGYTF; CDR3nt: TGTGCCAGCAGCTTAGAAGGGGGGGCTAATAACTATGGCTACACCTTC
abundance: NA; v_gene: TRBV11-2; j_gene: TRBJ2-4; d_gene: NA; CDR3aa: CASSSGELAKNIQYF; CDR3nt: TGTGCCAGCAGCTCGGGAGAACTAGCCAAAAACATTCAGTACTTC
abundance: few; v_gene: TRBV7-9; j_gene: TRBJ2-5; d_gene: NA; CDR3aa: CASALVGLQETQYF; CDR3nt: TGTGCCAGCGCACTGGTCGGACTTCAAGAGACCCAGTACTTC
abundance: NA; v_gene: TRBV7-6; j_gene: TRBJ2-7; d_gene: TRBD1; CDR3aa: CASSQGQGRQYEQYF; CDR3nt: TGTGCCAGCAGCCAGGGACAGGGGAGGCAGTACGAGCAGTACTTC
abundance: NA; v_gene: TRBV2; j_gene: TRBJ2-2; d_gene: NA; CDR3aa: CASSQDLPLGFGELFF; CDR3nt: TGTGCCAGCAGCCAGGACTTACCCCTAGGCTTCGGGGAGCTGTTTTTT
abundance: NA; v_gene: TRBV7-2; j_gene: TRBJ2-1; d_gene: NA; CDR3aa: CASSQTRTGRDNEQFF; CDR3nt: TGTGCCAGCAGCCAAACCAGGACAGGGAGGGACAATGAGCAGTTCTTC
abundance: NA; v_gene: TRBV30; j_gene: TRBJ1-3; d_gene: NA; CDR3aa: CAWSDSYRAHSGNTIYF; CDR3nt: TGTGCCTGGAGCGACAGCTACAGGGCTCACTCTGGAAACACCATATATTTT
abundance: NA; v_gene: TRBV27; j_gene: TRBJ1-5; d_gene: TRBD1; CDR3aa: CASSSRQGPSNQPQHF; CDR3nt: TGTGCCAGCAGTTCCCGACAGGGGCCTAGCAATCAGCCCCAGCATTTT
abundance: few; v_gene: TRBV19; j_gene: TRBJ2-7; d_gene: NA; CDR3aa: CASSILEGQEQYF; CDR3nt: TGTGCCAGTAGTATCCTGGAAGGGCAAGAGCAGTACTTC
abundance: NA; v_gene: TRBV10-3; j_gene: TRBJ1-2; d_gene: NA; CDR3aa: CAISSRMTDPNYGYTF; CDR3nt: TGTGCCATCAGCTCCCGAATGACGGATCCTAACTATGGCTACACCTTC
abundance: few; v_gene: TRBV19; j_gene: TRBJ2-1; d_gene: NA; CDR3aa: CASSFRGSDEQFF; CDR3nt: TGTGCCAGTAGTTTTAGGGGTAGTGATGAGCAGTTCTTC
abundance: NA; v_gene: TRBV4-2; j_gene: TRBJ2-1; d_gene: TRBD2; CDR3aa: CASSQDLAGGAYNEQFF; CDR3nt: TGTGCCAGCAGCCAAGATCTAGCGGGAGGGGCCTACAATGAGCAGTTCTTC
abundance: few; v_gene: TRBV5-1; j_gene: TRBJ1-6; d_gene: NA; CDR3aa: CASSLASGAQANSPLHF; CDR3nt: TGCGCCAGCAGCTTGGCCTCGGGGGCTCAGGCTAATTCACCCCTCCACTTT
abundance: NA; v_gene: TRBV7-2; j_gene: TRBJ1-1; d_gene: TRBD1; CDR3aa: CASSPRQGASTEAFF; CDR3nt: TGTGCCAGCAGCCCCAGGCAGGGGGCCAGCACTGAAGCTTTCTTT
abundance: once; v_gene: TRBV2; j_gene: TRBJ2-1; d_gene: TRBD2; CDR3aa: CASSDETSGAWLF; CDR3nt: TGTGCCAGCAGTGACGAGACTAGCGGGGCCTGGCTCTTC
abundance: few; v_gene: TRBV27; j_gene: TRBJ1-6; d_gene: NA; CDR3aa: CASRAQGGKNNSPLHF; CDR3nt: TGTGCCAGCAGGGCCCAGGGAGGGAAAAATAATTCACCCCTCCACTTT
abundance: NA; v_gene: TRBV28; j_gene: TRBJ1-1; d_gene: NA; CDR3aa: CASTLGITEAFF; CDR3nt: TGTGCCAGCACCTTGGGGATCACTGAAGCTTTCTTT
abundance: NA; v_gene: TRBV29-1; j_gene: TRBJ2-7; d_gene: NA; CDR3aa: CSVEKATEQYF; CDR3nt: TGCAGCGTTGAAAAGGCGACAGAGCAGTACTTC
abundance: NA; v_gene: TRBV27; j_gene: TRBJ1-5; d_gene: TRBD1; CDR3aa: CASSQGQVNQPQHF; CDR3nt: TGTGCCAGCAGTCAAGGACAGGTGAATCAGCCCCAGCATTTT
abundance: few; v_gene: TRBV6-5; j_gene: TRBJ2-1; d_gene: TRBD2; CDR3aa: CASSYEAGGMYNEQFF; CDR3nt: TGTGCCAGCAGTTACGAAGCGGGGGGCATGTACAATGAGCAGTTCTTC
abundance: NA; v_gene: TRBV2; j_gene: TRBJ2-3; d_gene: TRBD2; CDR3aa: CARELATSTDTQYF; CDR3nt: TGTGCCAGAGAACTAGCGACTAGCACAGATACGCAGTATTTT
abundance: NA; v_gene: TRBV10-3; j_gene: TRBJ2-7; d_gene: NA; CDR3aa: CATRTGTSSYEQYF; CDR3nt: TGTGCCACCAGAACCGGGACTTCTTCCTACGAGCAGTACTTC
abundance: NA; v_gene: TRBV2; j_gene: TRBJ1-1; d_gene: NA; CDR3aa: CASRGGRVSTEAFF; CDR3nt: TGTGCCAGCAGGGGGGGCAGGGTAAGCACTGAAGCTTTCTTT
abundance: few; v_gene: TRBV25-1; j_gene: TRBJ1-3; d_gene: NA; CDR3aa: CASSEAGNGNTIYF; CDR3nt: TGTGCCAGCAGTGAGGCGGGGAATGGAAACACCATATATTTT
abundance: NA; v_gene: TRBV11-2; j_gene: TRBJ2-5; d_gene: TRBD2; CDR3aa: CASRPGLAGAPGHF; CDR3nt: TGTGCCAGCAGACCTGGACTAGCGGGGGCCCCCGGGCACTTC
abundance: NA; v_gene: TRBV9; j_gene: TRBJ2-3; d_gene: TRBD2; CDR3aa: CASSVGPGLGSTDTQYF; CDR3nt: TGTGCCAGCAGCGTAGGCCCGGGACTAGGAAGCACAGATACGCAGTATTTT
abundance: few; v_gene: TRBV5-5; j_gene: TRBJ2-3; d_gene: TRBD1; CDR3aa: CASSLLPGQTDTQYF; CDR3nt: TGTGCCAGCAGCCTACTACCGGGACAGACAGATACGCAGTATTTT
abundance: NA; v_gene: TRBV28; j_gene: TRBJ2-2; d_gene: NA; CDR3aa: CASREGRSNTGELFF; CDR3nt: TGTGCCAGCAGGGAAGGACGTTCGAACACCGGGGAGCTGTTTTTT
abundance: NA; v_gene: TRBV10-3; j_gene: TRBJ1-1; d_gene: NA; CDR3aa: CAIIQRDGAEAFF; CDR3nt: TGTGCCATCATCCAAAGGGACGGGGCTGAAGCTTTCTTT
abundance: NA; v_gene: TRBV27; j_gene: TRBJ1-5; d_gene: NA; CDR3aa: CASSLKSAKGPFMSQHF; CDR3nt: TGTGCCAGCAGTTTAAAGTCGGCTAAAGGACCCTTCATGTCCCAGCATTTT
abundance: once; v_gene: TRBV7-8; j_gene: TRBJ1-5; d_gene: NA; CDR3aa: CASSLVGRSGNQPQHF; CDR3nt: TGTGCCAGCAGCTTAGTTGGGAGGTCAGGCAATCAGCCCCAGCATTTT
abundance: NA; v_gene: TRBV11-3; j_gene: TRBJ1-5; d_gene: NA; CDR3aa: CASSEGFSQPQHF; CDR3nt: TGTGCCAGCAGCGAGGGGTTTTCTCAGCCCCAGCATTTT
abundance: once; v_gene: TRBV7-8; j_gene: TRBJ2-1; d_gene: TRBD2; CDR3aa: CASSLAGLAGALDEQFF; CDR3nt: TGTGCCAGCAGCTTAGCAGGGCTAGCGGGGGCCTTGGATGAGCAGTTCTTC
abundance: NA; v_gene: TRBV23-1; j_gene: TRBJ2-2; d_gene: NA; CDR3aa: CASRTAQGRELFF; CDR3nt: TGCGCCAGCAGAACCGCCCAGGGGCGGGAGCTGTTTTTT
abundance: NA; v_gene: TRBV2; j_gene: TRBJ2-1; d_gene: NA; CDR3aa: CASSEEHYNEQFF; CDR3nt: TGTGCCAGCAGTGAAGAGCATTACAATGAGCAGTTCTTC
abundance: once; v_gene: TRBV9; j_gene: TRBJ2-1; d_gene: TRBD2; CDR3aa: CASSAVAGASYNEQFF; CDR3nt: TGTGCCAGCAGCGCAGTAGCGGGGGCCTCCTACAATGAGCAGTTCTTC
abundance: few; v_gene: TRBV30; j_gene: TRBJ1-1; d_gene: NA; CDR3aa: CAWSVLGIEAFF; CDR3nt: TGTGCCTGGAGTGTACTGGGCATTGAAGCTTTCTTT
abundance: NA; v_gene: TRBV5-6; j_gene: TRBJ1-6; d_gene: NA; CDR3aa: CASSRQYNSPLHF; CDR3nt: TGTGCCAGCAGCCGCCAGTATAATTCACCCCTCCACTTT
abundance: few; v_gene: TRBV6-1; j_gene: TRBJ2-2; d_gene: NA; CDR3aa: CASTYRVPGELFF; CDR3nt: TGTGCCAGCACCTACAGGGTCCCCGGGGAGCTGTTTTTT
abundance: NA; v_gene: TRBV21-1; j_gene: TRBJ2-5; d_gene: NA; CDR3aa: CASSKWNGRALLETQYF; CDR3nt: TGTGCCAGCAGCAAATGGAACGGGAGGGCCCTTTTGGAGACCCAGTACTTC
abundance: few; v_gene: TRBV28; j_gene: TRBJ1-1; d_gene: TRBD1; CDR3aa: CASSPGGTVNTEAFF; CDR3nt: TGTGCCAGCAGTCCCGGTGGGACAGTGAACACTGAAGCTTTCTTT
abundance: once; v_gene: TRBV2; j_gene: TRBJ2-6; d_gene: NA; CDR3aa: CASRRAGTLGGANVLTF; CDR3nt: TGTGCCAGCAGAAGGGCAGGGACCTTAGGAGGGGCCAACGTCCTGACTTTC
abundance: NA; v_gene: TRBV5-6; j_gene: TRBJ2-1; d_gene: TRBD2; CDR3aa: CASSGGGTGGYNEQFF; CDR3nt: TGTGCCAGCAGCGGGGGGGGGACTGGCGGTTACAATGAGCAGTTCTTC
abundance: few; v_gene: TRBV4-3; j_gene: TRBJ1-6; d_gene: NA; CDR3aa: CASSQDTGPLHF; CDR3nt: TGCGCCAGCAGCCAAGATACGGGGCCCCTCCACTTT
abundance: few; v_gene: TRBV2; j_gene: TRBJ2-7; d_gene: TRBD2; CDR3aa: CASRSSGGVGEQYF; CDR3nt: TGTGCCAGCAGGAGTAGCGGGGGGGTGGGTGAGCAGTACTTC
abundance: NA; v_gene: TRBV2; j_gene: TRBJ1-2; d_gene: NA; CDR3aa: CASSFDGYGYTF; CDR3nt: TGTGCCAGCAGCTTCGACGGCTATGGCTACACCTTC
abundance: once; v_gene: TRBV28; j_gene: TRBJ1-2; d_gene: TRBD1; CDR3aa: CATRPGQIYGYTF; CDR3nt: TGTGCCACGAGACCGGGACAGATCTATGGCTACACCTTC
abundance: NA; v_gene: TRBV6-5; j_gene: TRBJ2-1; d_gene: NA; CDR3aa: CASSDWRGDNEQFF; CDR3nt: TGTGCCAGCAGTGATTGGCGGGGAGACAATGAGCAGTTCTTC
abundance: NA; v_gene: TRBV4-1; j_gene: TRBJ1-2; d_gene: NA; CDR3aa: CASSQAGLTGVAIGYTF; CDR3nt: TGCGCCAGCAGCCAAGCGGGGCTGACAGGTGTGGCTATTGGCTACACCTTC
abundance: NA; v_gene: TRBV4-2; j_gene: TRBJ2-3; d_gene: NA; CDR3aa: CASSQVEGVGYTQYF; CDR3nt: TGTGCCAGCAGCCAAGTCGAGGGAGTTGGTTATACGCAGTATTTT
abundance: NA; v_gene: TRBV20-1; j_gene: TRBJ1-3; d_gene: NA; CDR3aa: CSARWDTIYF; CDR3nt: TGCAGTGCTAGATGGGACACCATATATTTT
abundance: NA; v_gene: TRBV28; j_gene: TRBJ1-1; d_gene: NA; CDR3aa: CASSLRTTAFF; CDR3nt: TGTGCCAGCAGTTTAAGGACAACAGCTTTCTTT
abundance: NA; v_gene: TRBV29-1; j_gene: TRBJ2-7; d_gene: TRBD1; CDR3aa: CSVGQGGYEQYF; CDR3nt: TGCAGCGTTGGACAGGGTGGATACGAGCAGTACTTC